This T cell receptor beta chain is drawn from a study of blood T cell repertoires in COVID-19. Across the whole study: The United States, Italy and Spain supplied acute and convalescent COVID-19 samples.

TCRdb's copy holds only in-frame clones and misses some; the assay was immunoSEQ multiplex PCR. The table lists roughly 180,000 clones, 82% of them singletons, with roughly 20% in the top ten. Germline V CDR1 and CDR2: SEHNR, FQNEAQ (reference sequence). This CDR3 has 13 amino acids. The V end lost 7 bases, the J end lost 7 bases, and 14 bases lay between the germline ends. Clinical histories supplied by participants themselves formed the basis of cohort assignment. The V gene is TRBV7-9, the J gene TRBJ1-5; D possibly corresponds to TRBD1 (6 bases). The TCR sequence derives from a man between 60 and 75 years old who had recovered from COVID-19. The sequencing input was PBMCs or T cells enriched from blood (not recorded which). The CDR3 here is CASTRTEVQPQHF. DNA for the CDR3: TGTGCCAGCACCAGGACAGAAGTCCAGCCCCAGCATTTT.